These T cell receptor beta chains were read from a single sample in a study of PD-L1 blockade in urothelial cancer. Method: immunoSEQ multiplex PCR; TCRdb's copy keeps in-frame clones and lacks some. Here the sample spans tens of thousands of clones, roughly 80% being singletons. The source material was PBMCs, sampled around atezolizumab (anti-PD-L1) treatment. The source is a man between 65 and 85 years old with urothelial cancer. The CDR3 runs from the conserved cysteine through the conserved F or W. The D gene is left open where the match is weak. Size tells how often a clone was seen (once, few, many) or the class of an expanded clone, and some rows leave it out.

CDR3: CASSIAGRDQETQYF; DNA: TGTGCCAGTAGTATAGCAGGGAGGGACCAAGAGACCCAGTACTTC; D: TRBD2; V: TRBV19; size: NA; J: TRBJ2-5
CDR3: CASSDLGTSSYEQYF; DNA: TGCGCCAGCAGTGATTTAGGGACATCATCCTACGAGCAGTACTTC; D: NA; V: TRBV10-2; size: NA; J: TRBJ2-7
CDR3: CASSYPSSAQETQYF; DNA: TGTGCCAGCAGCTACCCCAGCAGCGCCCAAGAGACCCAGTACTTC; D: NA; V: TRBV5-6; size: NA; J: TRBJ2-5
CDR3: CASSPRTGDRTDTQYF; DNA: TGTGCCAGCAGCCCCCGGACGGGAGACCGCACAGATACGCAGTATTTT; D: NA; V: TRBV7-8; size: NA; J: TRBJ2-3
CDR3: CASSPTSGSSYEQYF; DNA: TGTGCCAGCAGCCCTACTAGCGGGAGCTCCTACGAGCAGTACTTC; D: TRBD2; V: TRBV9; size: NA; J: TRBJ2-7
CDR3: CASTPRGGQGRQPQHF; DNA: TGTGCCAGTACTCCTCGAGGGGGACAGGGGCGTCAGCCCCAGCATTTT; D: TRBD1; V: TRBV19; size: NA; J: TRBJ1-5
CDR3: CASSLDSSSDTQYF; DNA: TGCGCCAGCAGCTTGGACAGTAGTTCAGATACGCAGTATTTT; D: NA; V: TRBV5-1; size: NA; J: TRBJ2-3
CDR3: CASSFSGGGNTIYF; DNA: TGTGCCAGCAGTTTCTCAGGGGGCGGAAACACCATATATTTT; D: TRBD1; V: TRBV6-5; size: NA; J: TRBJ1-3
CDR3: CASSLWADSGANVLTF; DNA: TGTGCCAGCAGCTTGTGGGCAGACTCTGGGGCCAACGTCCTGACTTTC; D: NA; V: TRBV5-6; size: NA; J: TRBJ2-6
CDR3: CSVETVQASSYNEQFF; DNA: TGCAGCGTTGAGACAGTACAGGCGAGCTCCTACAATGAGCAGTTCTTC; D: NA; V: TRBV29-1; size: NA; J: TRBJ2-1
CDR3: CASSSSLLSGGANVLTF; DNA: TGTGCCAGCTCATCCTCCCTTCTATCGGGGGGGGCCAACGTCCTGACTTTC; D: NA; V: TRBV18; size: NA; J: TRBJ2-6
CDR3: CASSVGDREGAFF; DNA: TGTGCCAGCAGCGTTGGGGACAGGGAGGGAGCTTTCTTT; D: TRBD1; V: TRBV9; size: few; J: TRBJ1-1
CDR3: CSTGQGTDTQYF; DNA: TGCAGCACCGGACAGGGTACAGATACGCAGTATTTT; D: TRBD1; V: TRBV29-1; size: NA; J: TRBJ2-3
CDR3: CAISGGSQETQYF; DNA: TGTGCCATCAGTGGAGGGTCCCAAGAGACCCAGTACTTC; D: NA; V: TRBV10-3; size: NA; J: TRBJ2-5
CDR3: CASSQDWTGETGELFF; DNA: TGTGCCAGCAGCCAAGACTGGACGGGAGAAACCGGGGAGCTGTTTTTT; D: NA; V: TRBV4-2; size: few; J: TRBJ2-2
CDR3: CASSPGQGANEQFF; DNA: TGTGCCAGCTCCCCGGGACAGGGGGCGAATGAGCAGTTCTTC; D: TRBD1; V: TRBV19; size: NA; J: TRBJ2-1
CDR3: CASRTEHLTTEAFF; DNA: TGCGCCAGCAGGACTGAACACCTGACGACCGAAGCTTTCTTT; D: NA; V: TRBV5-1; size: NA; J: TRBJ1-1
CDR3: CASSLAASGKGELFF; DNA: TGTGCCAGCAGCTTGGCAGCTAGCGGGAAGGGGGAGCTGTTTTTT; D: TRBD2; V: TRBV5-4; size: few; J: TRBJ2-2
CDR3: CASSEQGARWFEQYF; DNA: TGTGCCAGCAGTGAACAGGGGGCCCGGTGGTTCGAGCAGTACTTC; D: TRBD1; V: TRBV2; size: NA; J: TRBJ2-7
CDR3: CASRSDGENPYEQYF; DNA: TGTGCCAGCAGATCGGACGGGGAGAACCCCTACGAGCAGTACTTC; D: NA; V: TRBV28; size: NA; J: TRBJ2-7
CDR3: CASSAGGGRGGNQPQHF; DNA: TGCGCCAGCAGTGCGGGGGGAGGCCGCGGGGGCAATCAGCCCCAGCATTTT; D: NA; V: TRBV10-1; size: NA; J: TRBJ1-5
CDR3: CASSLSGRVVNEKLFF; DNA: TGTGCCAGCAGCTTAAGTGGCAGGGTAGTCAATGAAAAACTGTTTTTT; D: NA; V: TRBV7-2; size: NA; J: TRBJ1-4
CDR3: CASSLLVKRFYEQYF; DNA: TGTGCCAGCAGTTTATTAGTCAAAAGATTCTACGAGCAGTACTTC; D: NA; V: TRBV28; size: NA; J: TRBJ2-7
CDR3: CASSSTSEVSYNEQFF; DNA: TGTGCCAGTAGTAGCACTAGCGAAGTCTCCTACAATGAGCAGTTCTTC; D: TRBD2; V: TRBV19; size: once; J: TRBJ2-1
CDR3: CASSLTSGSSTDTQYF; DNA: TGCGCCAGCAGCTTGACTAGCGGTTCTAGCACAGATACGCAGTATTTT; D: TRBD2; V: TRBV5-1; size: NA; J: TRBJ2-3
CDR3: CASSIRSGAYNEQFF; DNA: TGTGCCAGCAGTATCAGGTCGGGGGCCTACAATGAGCAGTTCTTC; D: NA; V: TRBV27; size: NA; J: TRBJ2-1
CDR3: CASSAGDSYTF; DNA: TGTGCCAGCAGTGCAGGGGACAGCTACACCTTC; D: NA; V: TRBV25-1; size: NA; J: TRBJ1-2
CDR3: CASSLGGLSSYEQYF; DNA: TGTGCCAGCAGCTTAGGGGGCCTGAGCTCCTACGAGCAGTACTTC; D: TRBD1; V: TRBV5-4; size: few; J: TRBJ2-7